The clone carrying this T cell receptor beta chain showed up just once. Clones were sequenced by immunoSEQ multiplex PCR, and TCRdb holds only the in-frame ones, with some missing. The table records some 190,000 clones, 80% to 90% of them present only once. The CDR3 loop spans 15 amino acids. Per germline, CDR1 SGHRS and CDR2 YFSETQ. Trimming took off 3 bases at V and 1 base at J, with 13 bases between the two ends. This record belongs to a study of blood T cell repertoires in COVID-19. This TCR came from a human donor in a cohort sampled during active COVID-19. The gene calls are TRBV5-1 and TRBJ1-1; maybe TRBD1 (6 bases). Input material: peripheral blood. CDR3 bases: TGCGCCAGCAGCTACGCAGGGGCTACGAACACTGAAGCTTTCTTT. This sequence encodes CASSYAGATNTEAFF.